This T cell receptor (beta chain) derives from a study of T-cell reconstitution after alpha-beta-depleted transplantation in children. Study-level points and caveats: T-cell counts and diversity at one year post-transplant came mainly from newly produced T cells. Reportedly, only several hundred clones from non-depleted graft cells drove alpha-beta T-cell counts at about two months. Where some patients showed high TCRbeta diversity at day 60, it came from recipient T cells and thymic progenitors that had survived.

Germline values: CDR1 MDHEN, CDR2 SYDVKM. CDR3 size: 15 residues. Trimming at V came to 10 bases and at J to 2 bases, leaving 10 bases not matched to a gene. Note on this clonotype: What it binds is not known.

TCRbeta library construction was performed incorporating unique molecular identifiers. TCRdb ran MiXCR on the PCR reads and lists one entry per CDR3 protein. The sample contains hundreds of thousands of distinct CDR3 sequences, roughly 15% of which appear only once. The specimen was PBMCs, mostly from graft donor cells, collected 360 days after TCRalphabeta/CD19-depleted stem cell transplant. V usage is TRBV28 and J usage is TRBJ2-7; 11 bases line up with TRBD2. The clonotype was recovered from a male patient aged 2 to 10 who had a stem cell transplant for acute lymphoblastic leukemia, so the T cells may come from the graft donor. The CDR3: CATIGGTSGTYEQYF. CDR3 coding DNA: TGTGCCACCATAGGGGGGACTAGCGGAACCTACGAGCAGTACTTC. The full variable domain, completed using reference TRBV28 and TRBJ2-7, is DVKVTQSSRYLVKRTGEKVFLECVQDMDHENMFWYRQDPGLGLRLIYFSYDVKMKEKGDIPEGYSVSREKKERFSLILESASTNQTSMYLCATIGGTSGTYEQYFGPGTRLTVT.